The 28 T cell receptor beta chains below come from one sample, sequenced in a study of tumor and adjacent non-tumor tissue in lung cancer. The library came from three nested PCR rounds adapted from ARM-PCR protocols. TCRdb redid the calling of the multiplex PCR reads with MiXCR, one entry per CDR3 protein. The data hold 90,000 to 100,000 distinct CDR3 sequences, with roughly 78% observed a single time. RNA was extracted from bulk tissue without any cell sorting. Distant lung tissue was collected more than 3 cm away from the tumor edge. The sample comprised distant non-tumor lung tissue. The receptor set was obtained from a man aged 55 to 69 with small cell lung cancer.

This clonotype was seen only a few times. The chain combines TRBV2 with TRBJ2-1; TRBD1 aligns across 7 bases. CDR3 size: 14 residues. The germline V gene encodes CDR1 SNHLY and CDR2 FYNNEI. The V gene end was trimmed by 4 bases and the J gene end by 5 bases; junction bases not matched to a gene: 5. Here the CDR3 reads CASSVATGNNEQFF. The CDR3 DNA reads as TGTGCCAGCAGTGTAGCGACAGGGAACAATGAGCAGTTCTTC.

Points on this clonotype: One end of the junction varies from germline; a read error may be responsible. The V and J genes are TRBV6-1 and TRBJ2-4, with a weak D call TRBD1 (7 bases). Germline lookup yields CDR1 MNHNS and CDR2 SASEGT. The CDR3 contains 15 residues. As DNA, the CDR3 is TGTGCCACCAGTGAAGGGGGCGGGGTGGTAAACATTCAGTACTTC. It is translated as CATSEGGGVVNIQYF.

Details on this clonotype: This may be a read error: a much more frequent sequence differs by one nucleotide. The rearrangement links TRBV20-1 to TRBJ2-3; D remains unclear. This CDR3 has 14 amino acids. Per the germline V gene, CDR1 is DFQATT and CDR2 is SNEGSKA (reference sequence). Between the trimmed V and J ends, which lost 6 bases and 4 bases, there was a span of 17 bases. For the CDR3, the DNA is TGCAGTGCCATACCGAGACGGTGGCCAGATACGCAGTATTTT. It encodes CSAIPRRWPDTQYF.

With respect to this clonotype: Germline is not matched at one junction end, which may reflect a read error. The chain recombines TRBV5-5 with TRBJ2-5; 8 positions match TRBD1. CDR1 and CDR2 from the germline V gene are SGHKS and YYEKEE (reference sequence). The CDR3 length is 16 residues. In nucleotides, the CDR3 is TGTGCCAACAGCCTCGGACAGGGACCTTCCCATGAGACCCAGTACTTC. It translates to CANSLGQGPSHETQYF.

The chain joins TRBV5-5 to TRBJ2-7, with D possibly being TRBD2 (6 bases). The V end lost 6 bases, the J end lost 3 bases, and 16 bases lay between the germline ends. Germline values: CDR1 SGHKS, CDR2 YYEKEE (reference sequence). The CDR3 loop spans 14 amino acids. The CDR3 DNA follows: TGTGCCAGCAACCCGGGAGAGCATCTCTACGAGCAGTACGTC. Amino acids: CASNPGEHLYEQYV.

As concerns this clonotype: Just one base apart from a much larger clone, this may be a read error. The J gene is TRBJ2-7, the V gene TRBV21-1; the table's D call, TRBD1, has no DNA check behind it. TRBV21-1 is a pseudogene locus. The CDR3 spans 15 residues. The CDR3 spells CASSKAGDRPYEQFV. As DNA, the CDR3 is TGTGCCAGCAGCAAAGCGGGAGACAGACCCTACGAGCAGTTCGTC.

The gene calls are TRBV6-5 and TRBJ2-4, with 10 positions matching TRBD1. Germline CDR1 MNHEY, CDR2 SVGAGI. The CDR3 is made up of 13 amino acids. The CDR3 DNA sequence: TGTAGCAGCAGCCGGGGACAGGGGTTCATTCAGTACTTC. Encoded protein: CSSSRGQGFIQYF.

Points on this clonotype: Since the CDR3 does not end with the conserved phenylalanine or tryptophan, this likely comes from a read error. The V call is TRBV4-2, the J call TRBJ2-3, with D unresolved. The CDR3 consists of 17 residues. The germline V gene has CDR1 LGHNA and CDR2 YNFKEQ. CDR3 amino acids: CASNQVQLGGWTDTQYY. The CDR3 nucleotides are TGTGCCAGCAACCAAGTTCAACTGGGTGGGTGGACAGATACGCAGTATTAT.

A word on this clonotype: One end of the junction does not line up with germline, which may come from a read error. The rearrangement uses TRBV12-3 or TRBV12-4 and TRBJ2-7, with 11 nucleotides matching TRBD1. The CDR3 spans 14 residues. The CDR3 bases are TGTGACAGCAACCGATCCGGGACAGGGGGCGAGCAGTACTTC. It specifies CDSNRSGTGGEQYF.

This clonotype was observed a handful of times. Possible read error: a much larger clone is one base away. The rearrangement links TRBV20-1 to TRBJ2-1; 9 bases map to TRBD2. Losses at the gene ends were 1 base for V and 7 bases for J; bases not matched to a gene: 8. Per the germline V gene, CDR1 is DFQATT and CDR2 is SNEGSKA (reference sequence). The CDR3 covers 15 residues. In nucleotides, the CDR3 is TGCAGTGCTAGAGTGTTAGCGGGAGCCATGAATGAGCAGTTCTTC. It codes for CSARVLAGAMNEQFF.

As for this clonotype: An end of the junction differs from the germline gene, which may be a read error. This sequence joins TRBV12-3 or TRBV12-4 and TRBJ2-5; tentatively, D is TRBD2 (5 bases). CDR3 size: 13 residues. This CDR3 is CASSSQSGDTRYF. The CDR3 region has the DNA TGTGCCAGCAGTTCCCAATCCGGGGATACCCGGTACTTC.

For this clonotype: A read error may account for a junction end that differs from germline. The chain combines TRBV4-2 with TRBJ2-1, with TRBD2 identical over 11 bases. The CDR3 runs to 16 residues. The germline CDR1 and CDR2 sequences are LGHNA and YNFKEQ. The CDR3 bases are TGTGCCAGCAGCAAAGGACTAGCGGGCACCGACAATGAGCGGTTCTTC. Its translation: CASSKGLAGTDNERFF.

This chain's CDR3 is CASSLQPPGANVLTF. As DNA, the CDR3 is TGTGCCAGCAGCTTACAGCCTCCTGGGGCCAACGTCCTGACTTTC. V gene TRBV6-6 combines with J gene TRBJ2-6; D uncertain. Germline CDR1 is MNHNY and CDR2 is SVGAGI (reference sequence). V lost 6 bases to trimming and J lost 2 bases, with 11 bases between them. This CDR3 is 15 amino acids long.

This clonotype has ten or more counts. The chain recombines TRBV20-1 with TRBJ2-5; the match to TRBD2 covers 8 bases. Germline V gene sequence: CDR1 DFQATT, CDR2 SNEGSKA (reference sequence). V trimming: 1 base; J trimming: 2 bases; junction bases outside the gene matches: 12. This CDR3 is built from 17 residues. CDR3 sequence reads: CSARGGVASGPQETQYF. CDR3 nucleotide sequence: TGCAGTGCTAGAGGAGGGGTTGCTAGCGGGCCTCAAGAGACCCAGTACTTC.

Concerning this clonotype itself: Compared with germline, one end of the junction differs, possibly owing to a read error. The chain links TRBV11-2 to TRBJ2-1, with 10 nucleotides matching TRBD2. CDR1 and CDR2 from the germline V gene are SGHAT and FQNNGV. There are 18 residues in the CDR3. The CDR3 nucleotides are TGTGCCAGAAGCTTTGGAGTAGCGGGAGGTTACTACTACAATGAGCAGTTCTTC. Its protein product is CARSFGVAGGYYYNEQFF.

The chain has TRBV10-1 and TRBJ2-7, with D possibly matching TRBD2 (6 bases). The CDR3 extends over 14 amino acids. Per germline, CDR1 WNHNN and CDR2 SYGVQD (reference sequence). DNA for the CDR3: TGCGCCAGTAGTGGAGGAGGGAGCCCTAAGGAGCAGTACGTC. Translating gives CASSGGGSPKEQYV.

As for this clonotype: Compared with germline, one end of the junction differs, possibly owing to a read error. The V call is TRBV6-6, the J call TRBJ2-2, with D tentatively TRBD1 or TRBD2 (5 bases each). This CDR3 contains 13 residues. Germline loops: CDR1 MNHNY, CDR2 SVGAGI (reference sequence). CDR3: CASSGTYTRELSF. CDR3 nucleotides: TGTGCCAGCAGTGGTACCTACACCAGGGAGCTGTCTTTT.

Concerning this clonotype itself: At one end, the junction sequence differs from germline, possibly due to a read error. The chain uses TRBV10-2 and TRBJ2-7; TRBD1 might be the D (6 bases). Per the germline V gene, CDR1 is WSHSY and CDR2 is SAAADI. The CDR3 sequence is 15 residues long. CDR3 sequence: CASNDRWGSNYEQYF. CDR3 sequence (DNA): TGTGCCAGCAATGACAGGTGGGGAAGCAACTACGAGCAGTACTTC.

This clonotype was recorded a few times. This rearrangement joins TRBV24-1 to TRBJ2-5; 7 nucleotides line up with TRBD2. V dropped 6 bases and J dropped 2; count of bases not matched to a gene: 14. The V gene's germline CDR1 is KGHDR and CDR2 SFDVKD. There are 17 residues in the CDR3. In DNA form, the CDR3 reads TGTGCCACCAGTCCCGGAGTAGCGGGTCCCTCACAAGAGACCCAGTACTTC. Translating gives CATSPGVAGPSQETQYF.

The CDR3 loop reads CASRLAGDDGVELFF. In nucleotides, the CDR3 is TGTGCCAGCAGACTAGCGGGCGATGATGGCGTGGAGCTGTTTTTT. This chain joins TRBV4-2 and TRBJ2-2; 9 bases line up with TRBD2. The junction had 12 bases not matched to a gene; V was cut back by 6 bases and J by 10 bases. CDR3 size: 15 residues. The germline gives CDR1 LGHNA, CDR2 YNFKEQ.

This clonotype was seen once. Just one base apart from a much larger clone, this may be a read error. This chain joins TRBV5-1 and TRBJ2-1; no reliable D call. The CDR3 covers 11 residues. Germline lookup yields CDR1 SGHRS and CDR2 YFSETQ. CDR3 sequence: CANSLRGEQFF. The CDR3 DNA reads as TGCGCCAACAGCTTGCGAGGTGAGCAGTTCTTC.

This clonotype was found many times. J is TRBJ2-1 and V is TRBV20-1, with TRBD2 matching 9 bases. Germline loops: CDR1 DFQATT, CDR2 SNEGSKA (reference sequence). This CDR3 spans 14 amino acids. V lost 0 bases and J lost 7; bases outside the gene matches: 4. CDR3 amino acids: CSARDNSGRNEQFF. The CDR3 DNA sequence: TGCAGTGCTAGAGATAATAGCGGGAGAAATGAGCAGTTCTTC.

Details on this clonotype: A much larger clone lies a single base off, so this may be a read error. V and J are TRBV28 and TRBJ1-1; 9 bases are a match to TRBD1. This CDR3 is 15 amino acids long. Germline V gene sequence: CDR1 MDHEN, CDR2 SYDVKM. CDR3 in amino acids: CASRPTGGQGTEACF. DNA of the CDR3: TGTGCCAGCAGACCAACAGGGGGCCAAGGCACTGAAGCTTGCTTT.

This clonotype was detected only once. Its ends do not fully match the called genes, so a read error is possible. The chain links TRBV12-3 or TRBV12-4 to TRBJ2-5; D gene unclear. The CDR3 spans 13 residues. The CDR3 DNA is TGTGCCAGCAGTTTATCGCCTGAAGAGACCCTGTACTTC. Its translation: CASSLSPEETLYF.

This clonotype has ten or more counts. The CDR3 DNA reads as TGTGCCAGCAGCGTTGGGATTTCTAACTATGGCTACACCTTC. Amino acid sequence: CASSVGISNYGYTF. The chain couples TRBV6-5 to TRBJ1-2; D is ambiguous. The CDR3 loop spans 14 amino acids. Germline CDR1 MNHEY, CDR2 SVGAGI. V was pared by 6 bases and J by 0 bases, with 11 bases between.

This clonotype was detected a few times. The chain carries TRBV11-3 and TRBJ2-7, with a weak D call TRBD2 (5 bases). Germline V lookup: CDR1 SGHNT, CDR2 YENEEA. V lost 10 bases and J lost 0, with 16 bases in between. The CDR3 is made up of 14 amino acids. CDR3 loop: CATSFGEYSYEQYF. CDR3 nucleotides: TGTGCCACCAGTTTCGGGGAGTACTCCTACGAGCAGTACTTC. Using reference TRBV11-3 and TRBJ2-7 for the parts outside the CDR3, the full variable domain is EAGVVQSPRYKIIEKKQPVAFWCNPISGHNTLYWYLQNLGQGPELLIRYENEEAVDDSQLPKDRFSAERLKGVDSTLKIQPAELGDSAVYLCATSFGEYSYEQYFGPGTRLTVT.

The chain has TRBV7-2 and TRBJ1-5; a weak D match, TRBD1 (5 bases). Looked up from germline, CDR1 is SGHTA and CDR2 is FQGNSA. There are 16 residues in the CDR3. V lost 1 base and J 1 base, leaving 11 bases between the germline ends. Written as DNA, the CDR3 is TGTGCCAGCAGCTTAGGGGGGAGGGTGAGCAATCAGCCCCAGCATTTT. Protein: CASSLGGRVSNQPQHF.

In regard to this clonotype: Being one base from a much bigger clone, this may be a read error. The CDR3 is CARGAREPLYNEQFF. The CDR3 bases are TGTGCCAGGGGGGCGCGGGAGCCACTCTACAATGAGCAGTTCTTC. The gene calls are TRBV2 and TRBJ2-1; TRBD2 is a possible D gene (7 bases). The CDR3 is made up of 15 amino acids. V was pared by 9 bases and J by 3 bases, with 18 bases between. CDR1 and CDR2 (germline): SNHLY, FYNNEI.